This T cell receptor beta chain was sequenced during a study of T-cell reconstitution after alpha-beta-depleted transplantation in children. This clonotype was observed a few times. V shed 2 bases and J shed 3 bases, with 11 bases lying between them. This CDR3 has 14 residues. Germline V gene data show CDR1 as MDHEN and CDR2 as SYDVKM. The TCRbeta library was prepared with unique molecular identifiers. TCRdb used MiXCR to reprocess the PCR reads, holding one entry per CDR3 protein. This sample has a few hundred thousand distinct CDR3 sequences, with 10% found just once. The receptor was derived from a human donor who donated a stem cell graft to a child with acute lymphoblastic leukemia. The starting material was PBMCs from the stem cell graft donor, obtained from the stem cell graft. The J gene is TRBJ2-7, the V gene TRBV28, with D possibly being TRBD2 (5 bases). The CDR3 spells CASSLGEGVYEQYF. For the CDR3, the DNA is TGTGCCAGCAGTTTAGGAGAGGGAGTCTACGAGCAGTACTTC.